The clone carrying this T cell receptor beta chain was detected only a few times. Its antigen is currently unknown. V trimming: 3 bases; J trimming: 4 bases; junction bases outside the gene matches: 1. The CDR3 contains 13 residues. Looked up from germline, CDR1 is MNHEY and CDR2 is SMNVEV (reference sequence). Control samples were healthy donors' buffy coats. This record comes from a study of STAT5B mutations in CD4+ large granular lymphocyte leukemia. Notes on the study in general: No patients shared main leukemic clonotypes, though 20% to 25% appeared at low frequency elsewhere.

How the authors handled the data: The detection floor for productive clonotype frequency was 2.59 x 10-5. Repertoires were generated with immunoSEQ multiplex PCR, while TCRdb's copy carries only in-frame clones and drops some. V, J and clone size were drawn from that table, and D and trimming were deduced from the DNA. The sample includes more than 25,000 clones, around 81% of them seen just once. The sequence derives from a human donor in good health. Input material: CD4+ T cells from blood buffy coats. The V call is TRBV27, the J call TRBJ2-7; 9 bases map to TRBD1. This chain's CDR3 is CASSLTGGYEQYF. CDR3 sequence (DNA): TGTGCCAGCAGTTTGACAGGGGGGTACGAGCAGTACTTC.